This T cell receptor beta chain was documented in a study of T cell changes during pregnancy in multiple sclerosis. CDR1 SGDLS and CDR2 YYNGEE come from the germline V gene. The V gene end was trimmed by 0 bases and the J gene end by 4 bases; junction bases not matched to a gene: 8. The CDR3 covers 16 residues. The method was immunoSEQ multiplex PCR; TCRdb's version includes in-frame clones alone and lacks a portion of them. The sample lists about 59,000 clones; over 80% were seen once. This sample comprised peripheral blood, obtained in the first trimester of pregnancy. This clonotype was sampled from a female donor with multiple sclerosis, enrolled in a pregnancy study. This chain uses TRBV9 with TRBJ2-3, with TRBD2 matching 7 bases. The CDR3 sequence: CASSVEGGAVADTQYF. The CDR3 DNA reads as TGTGCCAGCAGCGTAGAGGGAGGGGCCGTGGCAGATACGCAGTATTTT.